This T cell receptor beta chain was profiled in a study of identical twins. Points from the study as a whole: Clonotypes of the beta chain that were abundant in cord blood carried fewer insertions (memory repertoires showed none).

Germline CDR1 SGHRS, CDR2 YFSETQ. Trimming took 7 bases from V and 0 from J, leaving 15 bases between them. The CDR3 is made up of 15 amino acids. A template switching step contributed a universal primer site, while unique molecular identifiers were present in the cDNA. TCRdb redid the calling of the 5' RACE reads with MiXCR, one entry per CDR3 protein. This repertoire shows 520,000 or so distinct CDR3 sequences, 20% to 25% found once; its top ten account for approximately 0.95%. This clonotype was seen more than once but under ten times. What it binds is not known. The same data also contributed to another study, on T cells expressing NK-cell markers. That investigation notes: Out of eight donors sequenced, seven tested HCMV-seropositive and the remaining one seronegative.

The chain couples TRBV5-1 to TRBJ2-3; TRBD2 might be the D (7 bases). The sequence was obtained from a young woman in good health. The specimen was CD4+ T cells sorted from blood. Here the CDR3 DNA reads TGCGCCAGCTCCCAAGGGGGGGGGAGCACAGATACGCAGTATTTT. It encodes CASSQGGGSTDTQYF.